This T cell receptor (beta chain) was sequenced for a study of type 1 regulatory T cells. Study at large: T-allo10 is a Tr1-enriched, alloantigen-specific CD4 T cell product made in vitro.

V gave up 5 bases and J gave up 0 bases, with 10 bases separating them. This CDR3 is 14 amino acids long. Germline CDR1 MDHEN, CDR2 SYDVKM. Broader study findings: Compared with non-type 1 regulatory T cells, type 1 regulatory T cells showed a more restricted TCR repertoire.

TCRdb ran MiXCR on the reads and lists one entry per CDR3 protein. The top ten clones hold roughly 8.3% of a sample with 60,000 to 75,000 distinct CDR3 sequences, roughly 20% of them seen once. The table lists this clonotype with a few counts. Its antigen is undetermined. Sequencing used cultured type 1 regulatory T (Tr1) cells, either the whole culture or a sorted fraction (not recorded which). The chain combines TRBV28 with TRBJ2-5, with D possibly TRBD2 on 6 matching bases. This clonotype was obtained from a human donor in good health. CDR3 residues: CASSVGGNQETQYF. CDR3 sequence (DNA): TGTGCCAGCAGTGTCGGCGGGAACCAAGAGACCCAGTACTTC. Full variable domain (rest looked up from reference TRBV28 and TRBJ2-5): DVKVTQSSRYLVKRTGEKVFLECVQDMDHENMFWYRQDPGLGLRLIYFSYDVKMKEKGDIPEGYSVSREKKERFSLILESASTNQTSMYLCASSVGGNQETQYFGPGTRLLVL.